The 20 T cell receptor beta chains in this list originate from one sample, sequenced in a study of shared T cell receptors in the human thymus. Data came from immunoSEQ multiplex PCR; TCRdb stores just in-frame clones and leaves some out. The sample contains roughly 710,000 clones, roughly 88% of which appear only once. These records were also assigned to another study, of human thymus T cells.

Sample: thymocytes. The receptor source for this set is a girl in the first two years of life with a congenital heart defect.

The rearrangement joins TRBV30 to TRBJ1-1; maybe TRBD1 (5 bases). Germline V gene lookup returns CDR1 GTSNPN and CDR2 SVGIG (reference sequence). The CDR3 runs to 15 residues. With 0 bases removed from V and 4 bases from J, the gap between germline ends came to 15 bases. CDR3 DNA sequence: TGTGCCTGGAGTGTAGGGACCCTGCGGGGCACTGAAGCTTTCTTT. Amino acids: CAWSVGTLRGTEAFF.

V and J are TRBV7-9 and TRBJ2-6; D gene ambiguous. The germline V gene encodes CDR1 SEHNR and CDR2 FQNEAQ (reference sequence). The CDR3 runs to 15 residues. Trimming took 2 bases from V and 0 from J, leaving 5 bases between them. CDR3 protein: CASSLYYSGANVLTF. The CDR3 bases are TGTGCCAGCAGCTTATACTACTCTGGGGCCAACGTCCTGACTTTC.

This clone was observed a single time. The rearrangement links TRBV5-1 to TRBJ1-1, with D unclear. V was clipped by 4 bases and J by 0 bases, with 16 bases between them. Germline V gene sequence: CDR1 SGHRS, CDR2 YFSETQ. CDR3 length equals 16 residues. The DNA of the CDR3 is TGCGCCAGCAGCCCGACCAGGCGACTACTGAACACTGAAGCTTTCTTT. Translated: CASSPTRRLLNTEAFF.

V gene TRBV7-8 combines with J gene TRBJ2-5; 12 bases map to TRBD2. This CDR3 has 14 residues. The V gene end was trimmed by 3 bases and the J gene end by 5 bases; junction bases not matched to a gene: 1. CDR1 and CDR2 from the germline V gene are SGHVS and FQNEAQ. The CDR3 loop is CASSFLAGGETQYF. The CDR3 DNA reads TGTGCCAGCAGCTTTCTAGCGGGGGGGGAGACCCAGTACTTC.

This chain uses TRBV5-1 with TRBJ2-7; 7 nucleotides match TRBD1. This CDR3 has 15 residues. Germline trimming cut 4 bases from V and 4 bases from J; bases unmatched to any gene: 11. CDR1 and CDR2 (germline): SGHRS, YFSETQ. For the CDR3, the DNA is TGCGCCAGCAGCCTGACCCCGGGACAGCAGTACGAGCAGTACTTC. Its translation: CASSLTPGQQYEQYF. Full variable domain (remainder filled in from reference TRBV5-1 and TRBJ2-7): KAGVTQTPRYLIKTRGQQVTLSCSPISGHRSVSWYQQTPGQGLQFLFEYFSETQRNKGNFPGRFSGRQFSNSRSEMNVSTLELGDSALYLCASSLTPGQQYEQYFGPGTRLTVT.

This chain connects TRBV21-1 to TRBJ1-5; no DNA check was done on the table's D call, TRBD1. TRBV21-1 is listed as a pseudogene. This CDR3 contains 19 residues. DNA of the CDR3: TGTGCCAGCAGCTTACAGGACAGGGGGATTCCTTATAGCAATCAGCCCCAGCATTTT. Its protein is CASSLQDRGIPYSNQPQHF.

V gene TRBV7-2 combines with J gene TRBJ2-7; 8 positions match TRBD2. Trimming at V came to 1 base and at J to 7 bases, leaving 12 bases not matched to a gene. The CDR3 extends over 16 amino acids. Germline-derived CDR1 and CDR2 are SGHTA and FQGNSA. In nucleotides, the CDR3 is TGTGCCAGCAGCTTAGGAGGACTAGCAAATTGCTCTGAGCAGTACTTC. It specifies CASSLGGLANCSEQYF.

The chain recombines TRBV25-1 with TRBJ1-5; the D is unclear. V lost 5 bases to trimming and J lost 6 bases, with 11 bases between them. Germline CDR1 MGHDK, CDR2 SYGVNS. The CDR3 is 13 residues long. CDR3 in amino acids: CASSSPSGQPQHF. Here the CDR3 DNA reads TGTGCCAGCAGTTCCCCATCCGGTCAGCCCCAGCATTTT.

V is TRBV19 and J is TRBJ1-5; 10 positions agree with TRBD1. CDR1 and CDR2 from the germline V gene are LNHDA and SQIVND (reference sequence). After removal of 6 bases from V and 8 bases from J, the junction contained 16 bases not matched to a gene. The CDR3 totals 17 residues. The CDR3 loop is CASRKGQGSSKGKPQHF. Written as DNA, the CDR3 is TGTGCCAGTAGAAAGGGACAGGGGTCCTCAAAGGGTAAGCCCCAGCATTTT. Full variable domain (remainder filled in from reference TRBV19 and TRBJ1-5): DGGITQSPKYLFRKEGQNVTLSCEQNLNHDAMYWYRQDPGQGLRLIYYSQIVNDFQKGDIAEGYSVSREKKESFPLTVTSAQKNPTAFYLCASRKGQGSSKGKPQHFGDGTRLSIL.

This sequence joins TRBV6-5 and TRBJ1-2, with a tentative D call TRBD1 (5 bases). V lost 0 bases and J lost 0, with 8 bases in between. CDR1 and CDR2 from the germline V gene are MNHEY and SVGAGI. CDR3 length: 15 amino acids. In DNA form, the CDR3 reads TGTGCCAGCAGTTACTCGACCAGGGCTAACTATGGCTACACCTTC. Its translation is CASSYSTRANYGYTF.

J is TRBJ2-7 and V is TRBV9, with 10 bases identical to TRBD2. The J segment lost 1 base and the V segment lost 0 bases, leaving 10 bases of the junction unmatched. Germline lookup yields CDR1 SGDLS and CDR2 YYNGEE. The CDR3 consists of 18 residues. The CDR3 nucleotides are TGTGCCAGCAGCGTAGAACCTAGCGGGGGTTCGGTATCCTACGAGCAGTACTTC. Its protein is CASSVEPSGGSVSYEQYF. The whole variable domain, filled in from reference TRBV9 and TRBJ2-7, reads DSGVTQTPKHLITATGQRVTLRCSPRSGDLSVYWYQQSLDQGLQFLIQYYNGEERAKGNILERFSAQQFPDLHSELNLSSLELGDSALYFCASSVEPSGGSVSYEQYFGPGTRLTVT.

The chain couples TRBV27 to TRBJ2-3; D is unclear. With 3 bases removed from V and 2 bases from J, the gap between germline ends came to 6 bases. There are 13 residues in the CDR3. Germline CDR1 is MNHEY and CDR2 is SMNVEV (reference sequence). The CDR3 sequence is CASSFSHTDTQYF. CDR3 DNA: TGTGCCAGCAGTTTCTCACACACAGATACGCAGTATTTT.

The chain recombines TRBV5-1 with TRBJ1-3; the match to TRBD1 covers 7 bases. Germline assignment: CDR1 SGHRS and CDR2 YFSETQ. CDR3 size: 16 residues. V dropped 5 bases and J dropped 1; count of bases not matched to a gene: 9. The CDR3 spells CASRLTGEDSGNTIYF. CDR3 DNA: TGCGCCAGCAGACTCACAGGGGAAGATTCTGGAAACACCATATATTTT.

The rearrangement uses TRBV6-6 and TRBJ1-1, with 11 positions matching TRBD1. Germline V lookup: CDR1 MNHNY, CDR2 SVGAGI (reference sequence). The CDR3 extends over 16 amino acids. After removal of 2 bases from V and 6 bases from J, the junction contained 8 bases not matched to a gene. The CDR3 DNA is TGTGCCAGCAGTTACCCGGGACAGGGGGTTTCGGCTGAAGCTTTCTTT. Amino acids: CASSYPGQGVSAEAFF.

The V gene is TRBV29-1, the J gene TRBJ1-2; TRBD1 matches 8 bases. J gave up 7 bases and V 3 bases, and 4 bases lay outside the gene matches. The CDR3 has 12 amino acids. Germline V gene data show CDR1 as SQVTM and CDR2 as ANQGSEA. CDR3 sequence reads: CSVEPGGGGYTF. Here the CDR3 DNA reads TGCAGCGTTGAGCCAGGGGGCGGTGGCTACACCTTC.

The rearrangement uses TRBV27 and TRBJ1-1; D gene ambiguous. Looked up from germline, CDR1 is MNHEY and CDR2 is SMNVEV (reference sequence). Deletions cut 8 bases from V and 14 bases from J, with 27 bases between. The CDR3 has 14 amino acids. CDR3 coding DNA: TGTGCCAGCGGATTCTCCCCCGGGGTCGGTAAAGACTTCTTT. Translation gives CASGFSPGVGKDFF.

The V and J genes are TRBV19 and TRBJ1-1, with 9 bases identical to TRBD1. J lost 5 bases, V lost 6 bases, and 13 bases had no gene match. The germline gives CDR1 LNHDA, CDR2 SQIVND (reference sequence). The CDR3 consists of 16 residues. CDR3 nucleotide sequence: TGTGCCAGTAGCCTCCGGGACAGGGAATGTATAACTGAAGCTTTCTTT. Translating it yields CASSLRDRECITEAFF.

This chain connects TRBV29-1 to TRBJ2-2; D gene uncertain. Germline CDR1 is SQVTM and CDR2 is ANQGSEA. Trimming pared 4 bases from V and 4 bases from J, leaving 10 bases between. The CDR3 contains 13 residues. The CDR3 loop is CSVGRLGTGELFF. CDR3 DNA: TGCAGCGTTGGGAGATTGGGCACCGGGGAGCTGTTTTTT.

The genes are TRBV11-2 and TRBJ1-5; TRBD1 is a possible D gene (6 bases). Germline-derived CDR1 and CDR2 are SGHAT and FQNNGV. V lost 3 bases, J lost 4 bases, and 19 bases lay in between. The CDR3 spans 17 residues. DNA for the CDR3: TGTGCCAGCAGCTTTATTACCCAGGGGATCGGAAATCAGCCCCAGCATTTT. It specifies CASSFITQGIGNQPQHF.

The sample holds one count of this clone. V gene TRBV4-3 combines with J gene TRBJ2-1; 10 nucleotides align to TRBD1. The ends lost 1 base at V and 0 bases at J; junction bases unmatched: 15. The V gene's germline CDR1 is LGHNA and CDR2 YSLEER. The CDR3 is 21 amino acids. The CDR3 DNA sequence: TGCGCCAGCAGCCAAGTCGGGGGGGACAGGGGACTTTTAGGCTCCTACAATGAGCAGTTCTTC. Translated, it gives CASSQVGGDRGLLGSYNEQFF.